This T cell receptor (beta chain) was found in a study of shared clonotypes between healthy human individuals. Across the whole study: There were three CD4 naive, three CD4 memory, two CD8 naive and one CD8 memory plates per donor.

An even split of each subset's genomic DNA across several immunoSEQ plates was performed. The repertoire was sequenced with immunoSEQ multiplex PCR; TCRdb's copy has only in-frame clones and lacks some. The table records around 700,000 clones, roughly 70% of them present only once. Findings and caveats of the study: Generally, estimated richness proved larger in naive subsets than it did in memory subsets.

The ends were cut back, 6 bases at V and 3 bases at J, with 6 bases in the middle. Germline V CDR1 and CDR2: SGHNT, YYREEE (reference sequence). The CDR3 runs to 12 residues. Concerning this clone itself: Its antigen is unidentified.

V gene TRBV5-4 combines with J gene TRBJ2-2; D is undetermined. This receptor was obtained from a woman in her twenties or thirties in good health. Sequences were obtained from memory CD4+ T cells sorted from blood. As to subset: CD45RA-negative fraction. The CDR3: CASTWDTGELFF. The CDR3 nucleotides read TGTGCCAGCACCTGGGACACCGGGGAGCTGTTTTTT.